This TCR beta chain was recorded in a study of T-cell reconstitution after alpha-beta-depleted transplantation in children. Construction of the TCRbeta library involved unique molecular identifiers. MiXCR, run by TCRdb on the PCR reads, gives a single entry per CDR3 protein. Here the sample spans 360,000 or so distinct CDR3 sequences, about 20% being singletons. Germline CDR1 SGHTA, CDR2 FQGNSA. Trimming pared 3 bases from V and 4 bases from J, leaving 16 bases between. The CDR3 is made up of 16 amino acids. The sample holds many counts of this clonotype. The rearrangement joins TRBV7-2 to TRBJ2-1, with D possibly being TRBD2 (6 bases). This sequence was found in a human donor who donated a stem cell graft to a child with acute myeloid leukemia. The sequencing used PBMCs from the stem cell graft donor, collected from the stem cell graft. CDR3 loop: CASSFGLAHIYNEQFF. CDR3 in DNA: TGTGCCAGCAGCTTTGGGCTAGCGCACATTTACAATGAGCAGTTCTTC.